A single T cell receptor (beta chain) is shown here with its context. The data stem from a study of tumor and adjacent non-tumor tissue in lung cancer. The library came from three nested PCR rounds adapted from ARM-PCR protocols. TCRdb ran MiXCR on the multiplex PCR reads and lists one entry per CDR3 protein. Among 200,000 to 250,000 distinct CDR3 sequences listed, around 71% were seen once. RNA was extracted from bulk tissue without any cell sorting. This sequence originates from a man in his fifties or sixties with non-small cell lung cancer. The sequenced sample was lung tumor tissue.

CDR3 in DNA: TGTGCCAGCAGCCTACATACAGGTCTCCAGGGCGGGGAGCTGTTTTTT. This sequence encodes CASSLHTGLQGGELFF. V usage is TRBV11-1 and J usage is TRBJ2-2, with a tentative D call TRBD1 (5 bases). Germline values: CDR1 SGHAT, CDR2 FQDESV (reference sequence). CDR3 length equals 16 residues. V lost 5 bases to trimming and J lost 7 bases, with 20 bases between them.